Below are 11 T cell receptor beta chains sequenced from a single sample in a study of human T cells and chemical hapten exposure. In TCRdb, the RACE reads were re-called with MiXCR into one record per CDR3 protein. Of roughly 81,000 distinct CDR3 sequences in the sample, 6.5% to 10% were seen once. The time point: pre-sensitization, week 0. The treatment denotes: therapeutic diphenylcyclopropenone sensitization with weekly scalp DPC. The sequencing used whole blood, collected in connection with sensitization to the hapten diphenylcyclopropenone (DPC). The receptors shown here come from a man aged 40-50 years with alopecia areata. Some clones in this sample may be carry-over from other donors' samples.

In the case of this clonotype: The junction shows a germline mismatch at one end, possibly a read error. The V call is TRBV9, the J call TRBJ2-1, with D possibly TRBD1 on 5 matching bases. Per the germline V gene, CDR1 is SGDLS and CDR2 is YYNGEE. This CDR3 has 16 residues. CDR3 loop: CANSVVGASSYNEQFF. The DNA of the CDR3 is TGTGCCAACAGCGTAGTAGGGGCGTCCTCCTACAATGAGCAGTTCTTC.

This clonotype was counted between two and nine times. V gene TRBV11-2 combines with J gene TRBJ1-2; TRBD1 matches 7 bases. Unmatched junction bases numbered 9, after V lost 2 bases and J lost 0 bases. The CDR3 length is 17 residues. Germline CDR1 reads SGHAT; CDR2 reads FQNNGV. This chain's CDR3 is CASSLMWGTVSNYGYTF. The CDR3 DNA reads TGTGCCAGCAGCTTAATGTGGGGGACAGTTTCTAACTATGGCTACACCTTC. Full variable domain (remainder filled in from reference TRBV11-2 and TRBJ1-2): EAGVAQSPRYKIIEKRQSVAFWCNPISGHATLYWYQQILGQGPKLLIQFQNNGVVDDSQLPKDRFSAERLKGVDSTLKIQPAKLEDSAVYLCASSLMWGTVSNYGYTFGSGTRLTVV.

The chain links TRBV3-1 to TRBJ2-3; either TRBD1 or TRBD2 may supply D (5 bases each). The CDR3 runs to 12 residues. Germline CDR1 reads LGHDT; CDR2 reads YNNKEL (reference sequence). The V and J ends lost 3 bases and 6 bases respectively, with 7 bases between them. CDR3 amino acids: CASSQWGDTQYF. The CDR3 DNA follows: TGTGCCAGCAGCCAGTGGGGGGATACGCAGTATTTT.

The chain employs TRBV18 and TRBJ2-3; D remains ambiguous. Germline V lookup: CDR1 KGHSH, CDR2 LQKENI. Trimming removed 3 bases from V and 1 base from J, with 14 bases in between. The CDR3 runs 16 residues. CDR3 sequence (DNA): TGTGCCAGCTCACCCTTAGCCAGCACGGGCACAGATACGCAGTATTTT. Amino acids: CASSPLASTGTDTQYF.

This clonotype was counted many times. The chain carries TRBV29-1 and TRBJ2-7, with 12 bases aligning to TRBD2. The V gene end was trimmed by 4 bases and the J gene end by 5 bases; junction bases not matched to a gene: 3. The CDR3 runs 13 residues. Germline CDR1 is SQVTM and CDR2 is ANQGSEA. CDR3 amino acids: CSVASGRANEQYF. CDR3 DNA sequence: TGCAGCGTTGCTAGCGGGAGGGCCAACGAGCAGTACTTC.

This clonotype came up a few times. CDR3 DNA: TGTGCCAGCAGTGAAAGGACAGGGGGAGGGCAGTATTTT. Translated, it gives CASSERTGGGQYF. V usage is TRBV2 and J usage is TRBJ2-3, with 10 bases that match TRBD1. The trim removed 2 bases at V and 11 bases at J, leaving 4 bases unmatched. The germline V gene has CDR1 SNHLY and CDR2 FYNNEI. The CDR3 consists of 13 residues.

This clonotype was counted at least ten times. The chain combines TRBV15 with TRBJ1-5, with 7 bases matching TRBD1. V gave up 5 bases and J gave up 3 bases; unmatched junction bases: 19. The CDR3 has 19 residues. CDR1 is LNHNV, CDR2 YYDKDF, per germline (reference sequence). Here the CDR3 DNA reads TGTGCCACCAGCCAACGAACTTTAACCGGGACAGTATACAATCAGCCCCAGCATTTT. This gives the protein CATSQRTLTGTVYNQPQHF. The complete variable domain, with remaining parts taken from reference TRBV15 and TRBJ1-5, reads DAMVIQNPRYQVTQFGKPVTLSCSQTLNHNVMYWYQQKSSQAPKLLFHYYDKDFNNEADTPDNFQSRRPNTSFCFLDIRSPGLGDTAMYLCATSQRTLTGTVYNQPQHFGDGTRLSIL.

The chain uses TRBV18 and TRBJ2-1, with 7 bases aligning to TRBD2. V was clipped by 0 bases and J by 4 bases; unmatched bases: 3. This CDR3 comprises 15 residues. The germline gives CDR1 KGHSH, CDR2 LQKENI. Here the CDR3 reads CASSPPTSRYNEQFF. CDR3 nucleotide sequence: TGTGCCAGCTCACCACCGACTAGCAGGTACAATGAGCAGTTCTTC.

In regard to this clonotype: A much larger clone differs by one base, so this may be a read error. The rearrangement links TRBV18 to TRBJ2-5; unclear D gene. CDR1 and CDR2 from the germline V gene are KGHSH and LQKENI. The CDR3 contains 15 residues. The CDR3 DNA reads as TGTGCCAGCTCACCCGAGAAGGGCGGCCAAGAGACCAAGTACTTC. Amino acids: CASSPEKGGQETKYF.

V and J are TRBV13 and TRBJ2-2, with D uncertain. Trimming removed 7 bases from V and 3 bases from J, with 18 bases in between. CDR3 size: 16 residues. Per the germline V gene, CDR1 is PRHDT and CDR2 is FYEKMQ (reference sequence). The CDR3 sequence: CASIKKRADDTGELFF. The CDR3 nucleotides are TGTGCCAGCATCAAAAAACGGGCGGATGACACCGGGGAGCTGTTTTTT.

V and J are TRBV18 and TRBJ2-7, with 10 bases fitting TRBD2. CDR1 is KGHSH, CDR2 LQKENI, per germline. V gave up 2 bases and J gave up 4 bases; unmatched junction bases: 2. CDR3 size: 14 residues. CDR3 protein: CASSPGTSAYEQYV. The CDR3 DNA reads TGTGCCAGCTCACCAGGGACTAGCGCTTACGAGCAGTACGTC.